Listed here are 14 T cell receptor beta chains from one sample, sequenced in a study of glioma-infiltrating T cells after dendritic cell vaccination. Measured with immunoSEQ multiplex PCR; TCRdb has only the in-frame clones, and not every one. This sample has 90,000 to 95,000 clones, with roughly four fifths found just once. Time point in this sample: after dendritic cell vaccination, including at tumor progression/relapse. The sample in question was blood, obtained after dendritic cell vaccination. These receptors all come from a human donor with glioblastoma.

The chain links TRBV12-5 to TRBJ1-6; the D is unclear. The CDR3 is 15 amino acids. Trimming pared 3 bases from V and 11 bases from J, leaving 17 bases between. Germline CDR1 is LGHNT and CDR2 is FRNRAP. The CDR3 reads CASGLSGGAVTPLHF. CDR3 coding DNA: TGTGCTAGTGGTTTATCAGGTGGCGCAGTAACACCCCTCCACTTT.

The chain couples TRBV7-9 to TRBJ1-1, with 10 bases that match TRBD1. V lost 4 bases, J lost 9 bases, and 11 bases stayed unmatched. CDR3 size: 15 residues. Germline lookup yields CDR1 SEHNR and CDR2 FQNEAQ (reference sequence). CDR3 in amino acids: CASSSMDRGGGKAFF. The CDR3 DNA reads as TGTGCCAGCAGCTCCATGGACAGGGGGGGTGGTAAAGCTTTCTTT.

V gene TRBV18 combines with J gene TRBJ2-2, with a possible D match to TRBD2 (6 bases). Germline CDR1 reads KGHSH; CDR2 reads LQKENI. Deletions cut 3 bases from V and 4 bases from J, with 21 bases between. There are 18 residues in the CDR3. CDR3 DNA: TGTGCCAGCTCACCCCCCTCTAGTAGCGGAAAACTCACCGGGGAGCTGTTTTTT. Protein: CASSPPSSSGKLTGELFF.

This chain uses TRBV19 with TRBJ1-5; D possibly corresponds to TRBD1 (5 bases). The CDR3 sequence is 12 residues long. Deletions cut 7 bases from V and 5 bases from J, with 9 bases between. The germline V gene encodes CDR1 LNHDA and CDR2 SQIVND (reference sequence). CDR3 residues: CASKDSYQPQHF. CDR3 bases: TGTGCCAGTAAAGACAGTTATCAGCCCCAGCATTTT.

V is TRBV5-6 and J is TRBJ1-4, with 12 nucleotides matching TRBD1. Unmatched junction bases numbered 7, after V lost 4 bases and J lost 12 bases. The germline CDR1 and CDR2 sequences are SGHDT and YYEEEE. The CDR3 totals 14 residues. The CDR3 is CASSRDRGRGELFF. The CDR3 DNA is TGTGCCAGCAGCCGGGACAGGGGGCGAGGGGAACTGTTTTTT.

This clone was found once. The genes are TRBV5-1 and TRBJ2-3; 14 bases are shared with TRBD2. The ends lost 2 bases at V and 4 bases at J; junction bases unmatched: 9. Germline lookup yields CDR1 SGHRS and CDR2 YFSETQ. The CDR3 is 18 amino acids. CDR3: CASSFTGTSGGGADTQYF. DNA for the CDR3: TGCGCCAGCAGCTTCACAGGGACTAGCGGGGGAGGGGCAGATACGCAGTATTTT.

V gene TRBV18 combines with J gene TRBJ2-2, with a tentative D call TRBD1 (5 bases). Germline assignment: CDR1 KGHSH and CDR2 LQKENI. This CDR3 comprises 17 residues. The germline V and J ends were trimmed by 1 base and 0 bases, with 12 bases remaining between them. For the CDR3, the DNA is TGTGCCAGCTCACCACAGGTCAGGGCCCCGAACACCGGGGAGCTGTTTTTT. Protein: CASSPQVRAPNTGELFF.

The chain links TRBV9 to TRBJ2-7; 9 nucleotides align to TRBD2. There are 18 residues in the CDR3. Germline lookup yields CDR1 SGDLS and CDR2 YYNGEE. V lost 6 bases to trimming and J lost 3 bases; unmatched junction nucleotides: 19. Here the CDR3 reads CASTTLKIAGAGDYEQYV. The CDR3 coding sequence is TGTGCCAGCACCACCCTCAAGATAGCGGGGGCAGGAGACTACGAGCAGTACGTC.

This rearrangement joins TRBV18 to TRBJ2-7; D is perhaps TRBD1 (6 bases). This CDR3 region has 15 residues. V was trimmed by 8 bases and J by 0 bases, leaving 17 bases between them. The germline CDR1 and CDR2 sequences are KGHSH and LQKENI. CDR3 loop: CASHQGQGPSYEQYF. CDR3 bases: TGTGCCAGCCACCAGGGTCAGGGGCCCTCCTACGAGCAGTACTTC.

This chain joins TRBV29-1 and TRBJ1-1, with D possibly being TRBD1 (5 bases). The CDR3 spans 16 residues. Germline assignment: CDR1 SQVTM and CDR2 ANQGSEA. Between the trimmed V and J ends, which lost 5 bases and 0 bases, there was a span of 19 bases. The CDR3 region is CSVTPGGALMNTEAFF. The CDR3 bases are TGCAGCGTTACACCGGGAGGGGCGCTCATGAACACTGAAGCTTTCTTT.

The chain is built from TRBV6-5 and TRBJ1-2, with a possible D match to TRBD1 (5 bases). Germline V gives CDR1 MNHEY, CDR2 SVGAGI. V dropped 6 bases and J dropped 4 bases, with 15 bases sitting between them. The CDR3 is 14 amino acids. The DNA for the CDR3 is TGTGCCAGCAGCCGGGACTCCTTCCGCTATGGCTACACCTTC. Protein product: CASSRDSFRYGYTF.

The rearrangement links TRBV4-1 to TRBJ1-5; D remains ambiguous. Germline values: CDR1 MGHRA, CDR2 YSYEKL. V was cut by 0 bases and J by 11 bases, with 14 bases left in between. This CDR3 comprises 14 residues. CDR3 in DNA: TGCGCCAGCAGCCAAGATGAGCACGGGAGGTCCCAGCATTTT. It yields the protein CASSQDEHGRSQHF.

This clone was observed a single time. V and J are TRBV16 and TRBJ1-1; D is undetermined. Trimming removed 1 base from V and 0 bases from J, with 6 bases in between. Germline values: CDR1 KGHSY, CDR2 FQNENV. The length of the CDR3 is 14 residues. In DNA, the CDR3 is TGTGCCAGCAGCCAATGGGAGTTGAACACTGAAGCTTTCTTT. Residues: CASSQWELNTEAFF.

The chain employs TRBV19 and TRBJ1-1; D is ambiguous. This CDR3 comprises 15 residues. CDR1 and CDR2 (germline): LNHDA, SQIVND (reference sequence). V dropped 0 bases and J dropped 1 base, with 9 bases sitting between them. The CDR3 here is CASSIDSGGNTEAFF. In nucleotides, the CDR3 is TGTGCCAGTAGTATAGACTCGGGAGGGAACACTGAAGCTTTCTTT.